Presented here are 3 T cell receptor beta chains from one specimen sequenced in a study of cytomegalovirus exposure and HLA in healthy donors. The PCR used 60 Vbeta and 13 Jbeta primers. Repertoires were generated with immunoSEQ multiplex PCR, while TCRdb's copy carries only in-frame clones and drops some. The table records some 180,000 clones, more than 75% of them present only once. The specimen was PBMCs. All receptors derive from a man aged 35 to 55 in good health and CMV-seropositive.

The rearrangement joins TRBV5-1 to TRBJ2-3, with 12 bases that match TRBD2. CDR1 is SGHRS, CDR2 YFSETQ, per germline. The CDR3 consists of 17 residues. J was trimmed by 5 bases and V by 4 bases; bases with no gene match: 11. The chain's CDR3 is CASSPGLAGPRVDTQYF. DNA for the CDR3: TGCGCCAGCAGCCCCGGACTAGCGGGGCCAAGGGTAGATACGCAGTATTTT. The full variable domain, completed using reference TRBV5-1 and TRBJ2-3, is KAGVTQTPRYLIKTRGQQVTLSCSPISGHRSVSWYQQTPGQGLQFLFEYFSETQRNKGNFPGRFSGRQFSNSRSEMNVSTLELGDSALYLCASSPGLAGPRVDTQYFGPGTRLTVL.

This clone has only one observation. V and J are TRBV18 and TRBJ1-2, with 12 bases matching TRBD1. Germline V gives CDR1 KGHSH, CDR2 LQKENI. J gave up 8 bases and V 3 bases, and 7 bases lay outside the gene matches. The CDR3 extends over 15 amino acids. The CDR3 protein is CASSPQPGQGAGYTF. The CDR3 DNA follows: TGTGCCAGCTCACCCCAACCGGGACAGGGGGCCGGCTACACCTTC.

This chain uses TRBV6-5 with TRBJ2-5; 11 positions agree with TRBD2. Germline V gene lookup returns CDR1 MNHEY and CDR2 SVGAGI. V was pared by 2 bases and J by 5 bases, with 4 bases of the junction left unmatched. The CDR3 loop spans 15 amino acids. This chain's CDR3 is CASSYPASGGETQYF. CDR3 in DNA: TGTGCCAGCAGTTACCCGGCTAGCGGGGGGGAGACCCAGTACTTC.